Below are 9 T cell receptor beta chains sequenced from a single sample in a study of OX40 agonist ivuxolimab in advanced cancers. The assay was immunoSEQ multiplex PCR, and TCRdb's table has in-frame clones only and misses some. Here the sample spans about 76,000 clones, around four fifths being singletons. The input for sequencing was CD4+ or CD8+ T cells sorted from blood, taken in a trial of the OX40 agonist ivuxolimab. These receptors were collected from an adult with an advanced solid tumor such as melanoma, head and neck, liver or kidney cancer.

The gene calls are TRBV5-1 and TRBJ2-7; D not resolved. The CDR3 extends over 14 amino acids. Germline loops: CDR1 SGHRS, CDR2 YFSETQ. The V end lost 0 bases, the J end lost 0 bases, and 7 bases lay between the germline ends. CDR3 region: CASSLGGYSYEQYF. Here the CDR3 DNA reads TGCGCCAGCAGCTTGGGAGGCTACTCCTACGAGCAGTACTTC.

In regard to this clone: The same CDR3 arises from other DNA sequences in this sample as well. The chain couples TRBV7-3 to TRBJ2-7; D gene unclear. The V and J ends lost 5 bases and 6 bases respectively, with 14 bases between them. The CDR3 has 13 residues. CDR1 and CDR2 from the germline V gene are SGHTA and FQGTGA. As DNA, the CDR3 is TGTGCCAGCAGCCTCACGTCGCTGGGCGAGCAGTACTTC. Translated, it gives CASSLTSLGEQYF. The complete variable domain, with remaining parts taken from reference TRBV7-3 and TRBJ2-7, reads GAGVSQTPSNKVTEKGKYVELRCDPISGHTALYWYRQSLGQGPEFLIYFQGTGAADDSGLPNDRFFAVRPEGSVSTLKIQRTERGDSAVYLCASSLTSLGEQYFGPGTRLTVT.

V and J are TRBV6-1 and TRBJ2-2; possible D gene TRBD2, 6 bases. The germline V and J ends were trimmed by 8 bases and 4 bases, with 14 bases remaining between them. The V gene's germline CDR1 is MNHNS and CDR2 SASEGT. The CDR3 is 14 residues long. The CDR3 DNA is TGTGCCAGCGTGGGACTTCTGAGCACCGGGGAGCTGTTTTTT. Its protein is CASVGLLSTGELFF.

This chain links TRBV7-3 with TRBJ2-5, with 8 bases aligning to TRBD1. CDR1 is SGHTA and CDR2 is FQGTGA in the germline V gene. This CDR3 is 13 amino acids long. The J segment lost 1 base and the V segment lost 10 bases, leaving 5 bases of the junction unmatched. CDR3 residues: CATGQGAQETQYF. The CDR3 bases are TGTGCCACCGGACAGGGTGCCCAAGAGACCCAGTACTTC.

The rearrangement joins TRBV5-5 to TRBJ1-5; D not resolved. Per germline, CDR1 SGHKS and CDR2 YYEKEE (reference sequence). This CDR3 comprises 15 residues. The V gene lost 4 bases and the J gene lost 5 bases, with 16 bases spanning the gap. CDR3 amino acids: CASSQTHSEHQPQHF. For the CDR3, the DNA is TGTGCCAGCAGCCAAACTCACAGCGAGCATCAGCCCCAGCATTTT.

The chain carries TRBV9 and TRBJ2-7, with 14 bases identical to TRBD2. After removal of 3 bases from V and 6 bases from J, the junction contained 14 bases not matched to a gene. The CDR3 is made up of 18 amino acids. Germline CDR1 SGDLS, CDR2 YYNGEE. CDR3 residues: CASSGGTSGSKSPLEQYF. Written as DNA, the CDR3 is TGTGCCAGCAGCGGTGGGACTAGCGGGAGCAAGTCCCCCCTCGAGCAGTACTTC.

This clone appeared a single time. In DNA, the CDR3 is TGCGCCAGCAGCCGGGACTATTCAGGGGATCATGAGCAGTTCTTC. It codes for CASSRDYSGDHEQFF. V usage is TRBV5-1 and J usage is TRBJ2-1, with D possibly being TRBD2 (7 bases). CDR3 length: 15 residues. Germline V gene lookup returns CDR1 SGHRS and CDR2 YFSETQ. The V end was cut by 4 bases, the J end by 8 bases, with 19 bases between.

The rearrangement uses TRBV7-2 and TRBJ1-6; no firm D call. The germline V gene has CDR1 SGHTA and CDR2 FQGNSA. CDR3 size: 13 residues. The ends were cut back, 2 bases at V and 8 bases at J, with 7 bases in the middle. The CDR3: CASSLTADSPLHF. The CDR3 coding sequence is TGTGCCAGCAGCTTAACGGCAGATTCACCCCTCCACTTT.

The V and J genes are TRBV27 and TRBJ2-2, with TRBD2 as a possible D gene (5 bases). V was pared by 3 bases and J by 0 bases, with 14 bases between. Looked up from germline, CDR1 is MNHEY and CDR2 is SMNVEV (reference sequence). The CDR3 runs to 17 residues. CDR3 bases: TGTGCCAGCAGTTTCAAATTCCGGGAACCGAACACCGGGGAGCTGTTTTTT. This encodes CASSFKFREPNTGELFF.